This T cell receptor beta chain was identified during a study of blood T cell repertoires in COVID-19. In the source study's methods: Amplification from reference gene primers served as the basis for estimated nucleated cell counts. Repertoires were generated with immunoSEQ multiplex PCR, while TCRdb's copy carries only in-frame clones and drops some. V, J and clone size reflect that table, while D and trimming were determined from the DNA. This table has roughly 200,000 clones, around 85% appearing once. Trimming pared 3 bases from V and 5 bases from J, leaving 11 bases between. Germline V gives CDR1 LNHDA, CDR2 SQIVND (reference sequence). The CDR3 has 13 amino acids.

Sample: peripheral blood. The gene calls are TRBV19 and TRBJ2-7; D is undetermined. This receptor was obtained from a man in his sixties with acute or convalescent COVID-19. The chain's CDR3 is CASSISVFHEQYF. The CDR3 DNA follows: TGTGCCAGTAGTATTTCTGTATTCCACGAGCAGTACTTC. The variable domain in full, with the rest retrieved from reference TRBV19 and TRBJ2-7, is DGGITQSPKYLFRKEGQNVTLSCEQNLNHDAMYWYRQDPGQGLRLIYYSQIVNDFQKGDIAEGYSVSREKKESFPLTVTSAQKNPTAFYLCASSISVFHEQYFGPGTRLTVT.